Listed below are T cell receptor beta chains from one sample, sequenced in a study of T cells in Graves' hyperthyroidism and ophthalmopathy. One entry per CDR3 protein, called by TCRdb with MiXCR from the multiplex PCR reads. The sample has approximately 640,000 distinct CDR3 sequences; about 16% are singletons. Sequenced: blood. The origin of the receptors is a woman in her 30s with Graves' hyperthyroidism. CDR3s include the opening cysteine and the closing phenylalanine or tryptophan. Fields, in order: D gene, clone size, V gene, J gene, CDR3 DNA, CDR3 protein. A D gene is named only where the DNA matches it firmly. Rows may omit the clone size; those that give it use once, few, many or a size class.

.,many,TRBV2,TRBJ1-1,TGTGCCAGCAGTGAAATGGGGGGCGGTTGGAACACTGAAGCTTTCTTT,CASSEMGGGWNTEAFF
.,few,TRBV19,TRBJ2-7,TGTGCCAGTAGTATAGCCGGCAGCTCCTACGAGCAGTACTTC,CASSIAGSSYEQYF
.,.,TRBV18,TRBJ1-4,TGTGCCAGCTCACCACGAGAGAATGAAAAACTGTTTTTT,CASSPRENEKLFF
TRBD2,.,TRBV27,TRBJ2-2,TGTGCCAGCAGTACCTCAGGACTAGCGGGAGCTGGGGAGCTGTTTTTT,CASSTSGLAGAGELFF
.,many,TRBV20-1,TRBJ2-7,TGCAGTGCTAGTACTCCAGGGTGGTACGAGCAGTACTTC,CSASTPGWYEQYF
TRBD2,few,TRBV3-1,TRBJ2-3,TGTGCCAGCACCCAAACTAGCGGGCTCACAGATACGCAGTATTTT,CASTQTSGLTDTQYF
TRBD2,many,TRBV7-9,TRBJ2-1,TGTGCCAGCAGCCATTTGCGGGAGCTTTACAATGAGCAGTTCTTC,CASSHLRELYNEQFF
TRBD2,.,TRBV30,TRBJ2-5,TGTGCCTGGAGTGTGTTTAGCGGGAGGGAAGAGACCCAGTACTTC,CAWSVFSGREETQYF
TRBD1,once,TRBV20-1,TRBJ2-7,TGCAGTGCTCCGGACAGGGGCTCTCTGTCCTACGAGCAGTACTTC,CSAPDRGSLSYEQYF
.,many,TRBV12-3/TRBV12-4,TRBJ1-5,TGTGCCAGCAGTTCATATGACACGTATCAGCCCCAGCATTTT,CASSSYDTYQPQHF
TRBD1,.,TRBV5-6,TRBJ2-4,TGTGCCAGCAGTCAACCGGGACAGGGCTCCTCCAAAAACATTCAGTACTTC,CASSQPGQGSSKNIQYF
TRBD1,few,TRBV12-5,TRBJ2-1,TGTGCTAGTGCCCACAGGACAGGGCCTTTCAATGAGCAGTTCTTC,CASAHRTGPFNEQFF
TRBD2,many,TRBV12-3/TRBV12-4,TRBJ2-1,TGTGCCAGCAGTCGTAGCGGGACGTCCTACAATGAGCAGTTCTTC,CASSRSGTSYNEQFF
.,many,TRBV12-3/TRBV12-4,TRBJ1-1,TGTGCCAGCAGTTTAGCGAGAGTGGGCACTGAAGCTTTCTTT,CASSLARVGTEAFF
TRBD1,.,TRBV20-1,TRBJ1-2,TGCAGTGTTTTGATGGGGACAGCATATGGCTACACCTTC,CSVLMGTAYGYTF
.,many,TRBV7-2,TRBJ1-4,TGTGCCAGCAGCGTACACAGGAATGAAAAACTGTTTTTT,CASSVHRNEKLFF
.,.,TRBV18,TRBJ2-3,TGTGCCAGCTCACCACCGAGGGCGGGCACAGATACGCAGTATTTT,CASSPPRAGTDTQYF
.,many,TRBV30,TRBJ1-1,TGTGCCTGGGAGACCCCGGGTACTGAAGCTTTCTTT,CAWETPGTEAFF
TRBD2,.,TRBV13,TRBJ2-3,TGTGCCAGCAGCTTAGGCGGGAGGCACTACACAGATACGCAGTATTTT,CASSLGGRHYTDTQYF
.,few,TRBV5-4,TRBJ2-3,TGTGCCAGCAACATGGGGTCTGATACGCAGTATTTT,CASNMGSDTQYF
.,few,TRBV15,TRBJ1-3,TGTGCCACCAGCAGATCGGCAGGATCTGGAAACACCATATATTTT,CATSRSAGSGNTIYF
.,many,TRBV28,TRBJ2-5,TGTGCCAGCAGTTTTTATATAGCCGCGAGGCAAGAGACCCAGTACTTC,CASSFYIAARQETQYF
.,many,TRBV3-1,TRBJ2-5,TGTGCCAGCAGCCAAGGAGTTAGCGGCCAAGAGACCCAGTACTTC,CASSQGVSGQETQYF
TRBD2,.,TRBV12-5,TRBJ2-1,TGTGCTAGTGGTTTGGTCCGGGGGGGCTCCTACAATGAGCAGTTCTTC,CASGLVRGGSYNEQFF
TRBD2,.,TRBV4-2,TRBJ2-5,TGTGCCAGCAGCCAAGCAACTAGCGGGAGTTGGGAGACCCAGTACTTC,CASSQATSGSWETQYF
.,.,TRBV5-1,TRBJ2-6,TGCGCCAGCAGCTTGGAACACCCCGCCTCTGGGGCCAACGTCCTGACTTTC,CASSLEHPASGANVLTF
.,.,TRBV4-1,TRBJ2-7,TGCGCCAGCAGCCAAGATACCGGCCAGGCGTACGAGCAGTACTTC,CASSQDTGQAYEQYF
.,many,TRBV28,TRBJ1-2,TGTGCCAGCAGTTCATATGCTCGGGACGGAGGATCTGGCTACACCTTC,CASSSYARDGGSGYTF
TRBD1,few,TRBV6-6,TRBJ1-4,TGTGCCAGCAGTTACTCGGGGACAGGGGTTGGAAAACTGTTTTTT,CASSYSGTGVGKLFF
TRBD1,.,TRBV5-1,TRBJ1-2,TGCGCCAGCAGCTTGACAGGGGGCGAATCGGGCTACACCTTC,CASSLTGGESGYTF
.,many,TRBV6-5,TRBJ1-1,TGTGCCAGCAGTTACCTGAGTACTAAACCAATGAACACTGAAGCTTTCTTT,CASSYLSTKPMNTEAFF
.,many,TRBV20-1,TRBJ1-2,TGCAGTGCTAGCAACCGCGGGGGGGCGACGAACTATGGCTACACCTTC,CSASNRGGATNYGYTF
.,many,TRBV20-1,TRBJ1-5,TGCAGTGCTAGAGATCTGTGGGGGAATCGCCAGCATTTT,CSARDLWGNRQHF
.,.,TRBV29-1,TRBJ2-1,TGCAGCGGAAGGCGGGGAACTTACAATGAGCAGTTCTTC,CSGRRGTYNEQFF
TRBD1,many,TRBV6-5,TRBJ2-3,TGTGCCAGCAGTTACTCGATGGGACAGAGCACAGATACGCAGTATTTT,CASSYSMGQSTDTQYF
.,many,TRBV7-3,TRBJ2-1,TGTGCCAGCAGCTTTTTTGCTAGTCCCTACAATGAGCAGTTCTTC,CASSFFASPYNEQFF
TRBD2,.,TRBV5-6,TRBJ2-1,TGTGCCAGCAGCTCCTCGACTAGCGGGAGGAATGAGCAGTTCTTC,CASSSSTSGRNEQFF
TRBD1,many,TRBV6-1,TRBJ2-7,TGTGCCAGCAGGCAGGACAGGGATGCCTACGAGCAGTACTTC,CASRQDRDAYEQYF
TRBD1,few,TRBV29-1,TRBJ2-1,TGCAGCGTTGGCCAGGGGGTAAATATTGAGCAGTTCTTC,CSVGQGVNIEQFF
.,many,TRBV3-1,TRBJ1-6,TGTGCCAGCAGCCAAGGTTCGGCCAACCTTAATTCACCCCTCCACTTT,CASSQGSANLNSPLHF
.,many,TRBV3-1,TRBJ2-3,TGTGCCAGCAGCCCCGGAGGGCCAATAGATACGCAGTATTTT,CASSPGGPIDTQYF
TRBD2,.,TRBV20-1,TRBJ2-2,TGCAGTGCTCCAAGCGGGAGGGGTATCACCGGGGAGCTGTTTTTT,CSAPSGRGITGELFF
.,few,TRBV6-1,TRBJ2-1,TGTGCCAGCAGTAAAAACAGGGGGGGACACTACAATGAGCAGTTCTTC,CASSKNRGGHYNEQFF
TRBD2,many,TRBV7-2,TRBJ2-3,TGTGCCAGCAGCTTAGTGGGCCGCCCATCCGCGGGAGCAGATACGCAGTATTTT,CASSLVGRPSAGADTQYF
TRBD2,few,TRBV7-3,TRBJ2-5,TGTGCCAGCAGCCTTACGGCCTCTCCTAGCGGGAGGGTGCGGAGGGAGACCCAGTACTTC,CASSLTASPSGRVRRETQYF
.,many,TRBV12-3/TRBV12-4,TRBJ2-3,TGTGCCAGCAGTTTATCTTCGGGAGCCACAGATACGCAGTATTTT,CASSLSSGATDTQYF
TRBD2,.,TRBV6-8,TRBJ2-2,TGTGCCAGCCTCACGGCGGGAGCTGGGGAGCTGTTTTTT,CASLTAGAGELFF
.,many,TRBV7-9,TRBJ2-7,TGTGCCAGCAGCTCAAAGCAGGCCAGCCACGAGCAGTACTTC,CASSSKQASHEQYF
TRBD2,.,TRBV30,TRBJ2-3,TGTGCCTGGAGGGCGGGACTAGCGAACACAGATACGCAGTATTTT,CAWRAGLANTDTQYF
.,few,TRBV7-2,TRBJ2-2,TGTGCCAGCAGCTTAGGAGTCCCCAGGGTAGTTAACACCGGGGAGCTGTTTTTT,CASSLGVPRVVNTGELFF
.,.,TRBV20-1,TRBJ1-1,TGCAGTGCTAAGGACACCACGAACACTGAAGCTTTCTTT,CSAKDTTNTEAFF
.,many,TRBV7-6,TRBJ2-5,TGTGCCAGCAGCCCGCAGGAGGGGGACCAGTACTTC,CASSPQEGDQYF
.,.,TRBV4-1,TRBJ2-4,TGCGCCAGCAGCCCCGAACCTTTTGCTGTTCAGTACTTC,CASSPEPFAVQYF
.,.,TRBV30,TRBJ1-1,TGTGCCTGGGGCCATCCCCCTCGGGGAACTGAAGCTCTCTTT,CAWGHPPRGTEALF
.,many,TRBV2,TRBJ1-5,TGTGCCAGCAGTGAATTGACAGGTTCGGGACAGCCCCAGCATTTT,CASSELTGSGQPQHF
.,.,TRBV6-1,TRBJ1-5,TGTGCCAGCAGTGCCGACAGGTGGGACCAGCCCCAGCATTTT,CASSADRWDQPQHF
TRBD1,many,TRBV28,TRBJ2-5,TGTGCCAGCAGTTCTCCCCCCGGACAGGGGTCGGAGACCCAGTACTTC,CASSSPPGQGSETQYF
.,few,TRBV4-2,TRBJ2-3,TGTGCCAGCAGCCAAGTGTTCAGCGGTTCCTACACAGATACGCAGTATTTT,CASSQVFSGSYTDTQYF
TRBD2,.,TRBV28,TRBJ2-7,TGTGCCAGCAGTGCAAGACTAGCGGGAAGCAAGTACGAGCAGTACTTC,CASSARLAGSKYEQYF